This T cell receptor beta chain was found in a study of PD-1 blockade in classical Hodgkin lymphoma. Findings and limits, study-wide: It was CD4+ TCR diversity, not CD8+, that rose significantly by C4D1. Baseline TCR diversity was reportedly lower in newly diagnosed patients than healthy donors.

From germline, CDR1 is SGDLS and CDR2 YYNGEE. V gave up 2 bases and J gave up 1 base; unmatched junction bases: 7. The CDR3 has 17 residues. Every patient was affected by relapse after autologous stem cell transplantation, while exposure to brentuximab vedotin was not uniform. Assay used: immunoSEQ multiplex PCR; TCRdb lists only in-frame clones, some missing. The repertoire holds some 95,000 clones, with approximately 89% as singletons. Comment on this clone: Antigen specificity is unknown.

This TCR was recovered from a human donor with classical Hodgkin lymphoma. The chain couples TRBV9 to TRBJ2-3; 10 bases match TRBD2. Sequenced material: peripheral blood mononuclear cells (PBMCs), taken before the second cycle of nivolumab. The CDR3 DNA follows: TGTGCCAGCAGCGTTCGAGCGGGAGGGTTGGGCACAGATACGCAGTATTTT. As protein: CASSVRAGGLGTDTQYF. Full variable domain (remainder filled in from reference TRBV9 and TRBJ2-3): DSGVTQTPKHLITATGQRVTLRCSPRSGDLSVYWYQQSLDQGLQFLIQYYNGEERAKGNILERFSAQQFPDLHSELNLSSLELGDSALYFCASSVRAGGLGTDTQYFGPGTRLTVL.